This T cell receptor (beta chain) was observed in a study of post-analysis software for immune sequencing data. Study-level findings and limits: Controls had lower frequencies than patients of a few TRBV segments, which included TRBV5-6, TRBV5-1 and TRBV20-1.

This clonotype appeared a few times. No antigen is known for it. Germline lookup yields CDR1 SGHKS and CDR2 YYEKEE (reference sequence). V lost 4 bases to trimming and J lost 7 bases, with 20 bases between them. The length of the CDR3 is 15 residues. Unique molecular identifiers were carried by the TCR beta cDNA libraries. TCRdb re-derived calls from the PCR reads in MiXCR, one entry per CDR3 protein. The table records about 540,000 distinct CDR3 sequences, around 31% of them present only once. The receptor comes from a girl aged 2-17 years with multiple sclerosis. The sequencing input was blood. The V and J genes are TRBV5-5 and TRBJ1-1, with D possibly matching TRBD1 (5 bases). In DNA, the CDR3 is TGTGCCAGCAGCCGCGGAACAGGCTCCACGGGTGAAGCTTTCTTT. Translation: CASSRGTGSTGEAFF.